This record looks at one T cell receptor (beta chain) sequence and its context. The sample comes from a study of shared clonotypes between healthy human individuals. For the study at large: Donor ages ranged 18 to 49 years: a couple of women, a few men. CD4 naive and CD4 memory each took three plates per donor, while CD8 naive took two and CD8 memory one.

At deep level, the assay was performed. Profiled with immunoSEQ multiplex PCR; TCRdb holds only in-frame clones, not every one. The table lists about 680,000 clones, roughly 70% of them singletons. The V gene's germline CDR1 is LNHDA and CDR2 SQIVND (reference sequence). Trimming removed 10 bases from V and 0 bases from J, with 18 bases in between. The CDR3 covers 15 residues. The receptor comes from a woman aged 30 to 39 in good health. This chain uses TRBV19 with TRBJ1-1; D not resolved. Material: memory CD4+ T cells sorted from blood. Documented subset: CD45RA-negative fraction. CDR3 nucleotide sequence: TGTGCCACCACATCGGCAGCCTCCATGAACACTGAAGCTTTCTTT. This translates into CATTSAASMNTEAFF.